This is a list of T cell receptor beta chains from one sample in a study of blood T cell repertoires in COVID-19. Clones were read by immunoSEQ multiplex PCR, and TCRdb kept only the in-frame ones, dropping some. Here the sample spans about 120,000 clones, about 88% being singletons. The sample consisted of peripheral blood. The receptors were gathered from a human donor in a cohort sampled during active COVID-19. Both conserved end residues are part of each CDR3. D genes are given only for firm matches. Only part of the rows carry a size: once, few, many, or a class if the clone is expanded.

>TRBJ2-3|TRBV27|NA|NA
CASSPLSRDTQYF
TGTGCCAGCAGCCCCTTGAGCCGGGATACGCAGTATTTT
>TRBJ2-7|TRBV7-9|NA|TRBD1
CASSPPTGTGSSEQYF
TGTGCCAGCAGCCCCCCAACCGGGACAGGATCTAGCGAGCAGTACTTC
>TRBJ1-6|TRBV3-1/TRBV3-2|NA|TRBD1
CASSLQGAGSPLHF
TGTGCCAGCAGCCTACAGGGGGCCGGTTCACCCCTCCACTTT
>TRBJ1-6|TRBV19|NA|NA
CASSIFPVLNSPLHF
TGTGCCAGTAGTATATTCCCGGTACTCAATTCACCCCTCCACTTT
>TRBJ2-2|TRBV10-2|NA|TRBD2
CASREGTSGTGELFF
TGCGCCAGCAGAGAAGGGACTAGCGGGACCGGGGAGCTGTTTTTT
>TRBJ1-5|TRBV10-3|NA|TRBD1
CAISGDKDRANQPQHF
TGTGCCATCAGTGGGGATAAGGACAGGGCCAATCAGCCCCAGCATTTT
>TRBJ2-1|TRBV11-2|once|NA
CASSLLAGSSYNEQFF
TGTGCCAGCAGCTTATTGGCGGGGAGCTCCTACAATGAGCAGTTCTTC
>TRBJ1-2|TRBV27|many|NA
CASSFQSGTNYGYTF
TGTGCCAGCAGTTTTCAGAGCGGTACTAACTATGGCTACACCTTC
>TRBJ1-1|TRBV19|NA|NA
CASSTYQSTEAFF
TGTGCCAGTAGCACCTATCAAAGCACTGAAGCTTTCTTT
>TRBJ2-2|TRBV19|NA|NA
CASNLVPTGELFF
TGTGCCAGTAACTTGGTCCCGACCGGGGAGCTGTTTTTT
>TRBJ1-6|TRBV3-1/TRBV3-2|NA|TRBD1
CASSDRDRASPLHF
TGTGCCAGCAGCGACCGGGACAGGGCTTCACCCCTCCACTTT
>TRBJ2-7|TRBV6-5|NA|NA
CASSIPDKHPYEQYF
TGTGCCAGCAGCATCCCCGACAAACACCCCTACGAGCAGTACTTC
>TRBJ2-1|TRBV7-9|once|TRBD1
CASTPGTGRNEQFF
TGTGCCAGTACCCCCGGGACAGGGCGGAATGAGCAGTTCTTC
>TRBJ2-2|TRBV5-1|NA|NA
CASSGGIRRGTGELFF
TGCGCCAGCAGCGGGGGCATACGGCGAGGCACCGGGGAGCTGTTTTTT
>TRBJ1-1|TRBV18|NA|NA
CASSPVGGRTEAFF
TGTGCCAGCTCACCTGTCGGGGGGCGTACTGAAGCTTTCTTT
>TRBJ2-7|TRBV5-1|NA|TRBD1
CASSPGGDRGRYEQYF
TGCGCCAGCAGCCCGGGAGGGGACAGGGGGAGGTACGAGCAGTACTTC
>TRBJ1-3|TRBV3-1/TRBV3-2|NA|NA
CASSQASVGASGNTIYF
TGTGCCAGCAGCCAGGCCTCGGTAGGAGCCTCTGGAAACACCATATATTTT
>TRBJ2-1|TRBV10-3|NA|TRBD1
CAISERGGEDEQFF
TGTGCCATCAGTGAACGAGGGGGCGAGGATGAGCAGTTCTTC
>TRBJ2-7|TRBV7-2|once|NA
CASSLNFRGRGSYEQYF
TGTGCCAGCAGCTTAAATTTCAGGGGTAGAGGGTCCTACGAGCAGTACTTC
>TRBJ1-6|TRBV30|once|NA
CAWSTGGADNSPLHF
TGTGCCTGGAGTACGGGGGGCGCGGATAATTCACCCCTCCACTTT
>TRBJ1-4|TRBV7-9|NA|TRBD1
CASSLQGAREKLFF
TGTGCCAGCAGCTTACAGGGGGCAAGGGAAAAACTGTTTTTT
>TRBJ2-1|TRBV2|NA|TRBD1
CASSEGQGAWNEQFF
TGTGCCAGCAGTGAGGGACAGGGGGCGTGGAATGAGCAGTTCTTC
>TRBJ1-3|TRBV27|NA|NA
CASSLRETGNTIYF
TGTGCCAGCAGTTTAAGAGAAACTGGAAACACCATATATTTT
>TRBJ1-1|TRBV29-1|NA|TRBD1
CSVKGQWNTEAFF
TGCAGCGTAAAGGGACAGTGGAACACTGAAGCTTTCTTT
>TRBJ2-3|TRBV29-1|NA|NA
CSAVPGGKTDTQYF
TGCAGCGCCGTCCCGGGGGGCAAGACAGATACGCAGTATTTT
>TRBJ2-3|TRBV7-9|NA|TRBD1
CASSGTGSTDTQYF
TGTGCCAGCAGCGGGACAGGAAGCACAGATACGCAGTATTTT
>TRBJ2-5|TRBV7-6|NA|NA
CASSLIERAEETQYF
TGTGCCAGCAGCTTAATAGAGCGGGCCGAAGAGACCCAGTACTTC
>TRBJ1-2|TRBV6-5|NA|TRBD1
CASSRQGRGGYTF
TGTGCCAGCAGTCGACAGGGAAGGGGTGGCTACACCTTC
>TRBJ2-7|TRBV19|few|NA
CASSIAAGVHEQYF
TGTGCCAGTAGTATAGCAGCAGGGGTCCACGAGCAGTACTTC
>TRBJ1-2|TRBV5-3|once|NA
CARSLDLTPEGYGYTF
TGTGCCAGAAGCTTGGACCTCACCCCTGAGGGCTATGGCTACACCTTC
>TRBJ2-3|TRBV5-1|NA|TRBD1
CASSLDGRGQGGDTQYF
TGCGCCAGCAGCTTGGACGGTCGGGGACAGGGGGGAGATACGCAGTATTTT
>TRBJ2-7|TRBV21-1|NA|NA
CASSTGGHEQYF
TGTGCCAGCAGCACGGGAGGCCACGAGCAGTACTTC
>TRBJ2-7|TRBV15|NA|NA
CATSRDLSEQYF
TGTGCCACCAGCAGAGATTTGAGTGAGCAGTACTTC
>TRBJ1-5|TRBV6-5|few|TRBD1
CASSRTGGLNQPQHF
TGTGCCAGCAGCCGAACAGGGGGCTTAAATCAGCCCCAGCATTTT
>TRBJ2-7|TRBV14|NA|TRBD1
CASSPDRGVYEQYF
TGTGCCAGCAGCCCGGACAGGGGAGTCTACGAGCAGTACTTC
>TRBJ2-1|TRBV9|NA|TRBD2
CASSVGLADYNEQFF
TGTGCCAGCAGCGTAGGACTAGCGGATTACAATGAGCAGTTCTTC
>TRBJ1-4|TRBV30|NA|NA
CAWSVQQGEKLFF
TGTGCCTGGAGTGTACAGCAAGGTGAAAAACTGTTTTTT
>TRBJ2-3|TRBV7-6|NA|NA
CASSLGPGPTDTQYF
TGTGCCAGCAGCTTAGGTCCAGGGCCCACAGATACGCAGTATTTT
>TRBJ2-7|TRBV3-1/TRBV3-2|NA|TRBD2
CASSPRTSGASSYEQYF
TGTGCCAGCAGCCCCCGGACTAGCGGGGCTAGCTCCTACGAGCAGTACTTC
>TRBJ2-7|TRBV12-3/TRBV12-4|once|NA
CASSLREGYEQYF
TGTGCCAGCAGTTTACGCGAGGGATACGAGCAGTACTTC
>TRBJ2-3|TRBV20-1|NA|TRBD2
CSASTVAGGRTDTQYF
TGCAGTGCTAGTACGGTAGCGGGGGGGCGGACAGATACGCAGTATTTT
>TRBJ1-2|TRBV25-1|NA|TRBD1
CASSERTGDGYTF
TGTGCCAGCAGCGAAAGGACAGGGGATGGCTACACCTTC
>TRBJ2-1|TRBV6-5|NA|NA
CASSYSLSNEQFF
TGTGCCAGCAGTTACTCGTTATCTAATGAGCAGTTCTTC
>TRBJ1-6|TRBV6-4|few|NA
CASSDGGIGNSPLHF
TGTGCCAGCAGTGACGGGGGGATCGGCAATTCACCCCTCCACTTT
>TRBJ1-2|TRBV11-2|few|NA
CASSLEFWGLGNGYTF
TGTGCCAGCAGCTTAGAATTTTGGGGGCTTGGTAATGGCTACACCTTC
>TRBJ2-1|TRBV7-8|NA|NA
CASSSPGGADNEQFF
TGTGCCAGCAGCTCACCTGGCGGGGCGGACAATGAGCAGTTCTTC
>TRBJ1-5|TRBV5-8|NA|NA
CASSFGQWENQPQHF
TGTGCCAGCAGCTTCGGACAGTGGGAAAATCAGCCCCAGCATTTT
>TRBJ2-3|TRBV6-5|NA|NA
CASLADTQYF
TGTGCCAGCCTAGCAGATACGCAGTATTTT
>TRBJ2-2|TRBV28|once|TRBD2
CASSLAGGPHTGELFF
TGTGCCAGCAGTTTGGCGGGAGGGCCGCACACCGGGGAGCTGTTTTTT
>TRBJ2-3|TRBV28|NA|TRBD2
CASSSIRTSGRFVDTQYF
TGTGCCAGCAGTTCAATCCGCACTAGCGGGAGGTTTGTAGATACGCAGTATTTT
>TRBJ2-3|TRBV29-1|NA|TRBD1
CSVRTGEFTDTQYF
TGCAGCGTCCGGACAGGGGAGTTCACAGATACGCAGTATTTT
>TRBJ2-2|TRBV5-1|once|TRBD2
CASSLGSGVRTGELFF
TGCGCCAGCAGCTTGGGCAGCGGGGTGAGGACCGGGGAGCTGTTTTTT
>TRBJ2-7|TRBV2|NA|NA
CASSVLSEQYF
TGTGCCAGCAGTGTCCTCTCCGAGCAGTACTTC
>TRBJ1-2|TRBV28|NA|NA
CASMSGDYGYTF
TGTGCCAGCATGTCAGGGGATTACGGCTACACCTTC
>TRBJ2-1|TRBV27|NA|TRBD2
CASSGGSGAYEQFF
TGTGCCAGCAGCGGAGGTAGCGGGGCCTATGAGCAGTTCTTC
>TRBJ1-2|TRBV20-1|NA|NA
CSASPRANYGYTF
TGCAGTGCTAGTCCGAGAGCTAACTATGGCTACACCTTC
>TRBJ1-3|TRBV27|NA|TRBD1
CASSSLGTGLSGNTIYF
TGTGCCAGCAGTTCCCTAGGGACAGGCCTCTCTGGAAACACCATATATTTT
>TRBJ1-6|TRBV6-6|NA|NA
CASSYLQGSNSPLHF
TGTGCCAGCAGTTACCTCCAGGGGAGTAATTCACCCCTCCACTTT